These 18 T cell receptor beta chains were sequenced from one sample in a study of OX40 agonist ivuxolimab in advanced cancers. The method was immunoSEQ multiplex PCR; TCRdb's version includes in-frame clones alone and lacks a portion of them. The sample holds roughly 80,000 clones, approximately 90% seen once. Sequencing used CD4+ or CD8+ T cells sorted from blood, obtained in a trial of the OX40 agonist ivuxolimab. The origin of the receptors is an adult with an advanced solid tumor such as melanoma, head and neck, liver or kidney cancer.

The chain is built from TRBV4-3 and TRBJ2-4; no definite D call. The V gene lost 4 bases and the J gene lost 5 bases, with 9 bases spanning the gap. Germline CDR1 LGHNA, CDR2 YSLEER. This CDR3 has 13 amino acids. The CDR3 here is CASSPPSQNIQYF. CDR3 bases: TGCGCCAGCAGCCCCCCGAGCCAAAACATTCAGTACTTC.

By share, this clone counts as medium-sized. V and J are TRBV14 and TRBJ2-5; TRBD1 might be the D (6 bases). The germline V gene has CDR1 SGHDN and CDR2 FVKESK. The CDR3 is 16 residues long. V gave up 0 bases and J gave up 4 bases, with 15 bases separating them. In nucleotides, the CDR3 is TGTGCCAGCAGCCAAGACCCGACCGGGACACTAGAGACCCAGTACTTC. This codes for CASSQDPTGTLETQYF.

This chain links TRBV6-5 with TRBJ1-3; D may be TRBD1 (6 bases). Germline V gene lookup returns CDR1 MNHEY and CDR2 SVGAGI. The CDR3 contains 15 residues. Trimming left V 5 bases short and J 1 base short, with 12 bases between. The CDR3 coding sequence is TGTGCCAGCAGTAGGACAGTACCGTCTGGAAACACCATATATTTT. This codes for CASSRTVPSGNTIYF.

The V gene is TRBV5-1, the J gene TRBJ2-3; no clear D gene. V lost 0 bases to trimming and J lost 0 bases, with 20 bases between them. Germline CDR1 SGHRS, CDR2 YFSETQ. The CDR3 contains 19 residues. In nucleotides, the CDR3 is TGCGCCAGCAGCTTGGCAGGCCTAATTTATTCTTCTAGCACAGATACGCAGTATTTT. Translating gives CASSLAGLIYSSSTDTQYF. The full variable domain, in which reference TRBV5-1 and TRBJ2-3 provide the parts outside the CDR3, is KAGVTQTPRYLIKTRGQQVTLSCSPISGHRSVSWYQQTPGQGLQFLFEYFSETQRNKGNFPGRFSGRQFSNSRSEMNVSTLELGDSALYLCASSLAGLIYSSSTDTQYFGPGTRLTVL.

In this sample, this clone turned up once. The chain joins TRBV9 to TRBJ1-1; a weak D match, TRBD1 (6 bases). The CDR3 consists of 16 residues. The germline V and J ends were trimmed by 0 bases and 2 bases, with 14 bases remaining between them. The germline V gene has CDR1 SGDLS and CDR2 YYNGEE. The CDR3 is CASSVVGRGGNTEAFF. CDR3 in DNA: TGTGCCAGCAGCGTAGTGGGCAGGGGAGGCAACACTGAAGCTTTCTTT.

This clone was found a few times. The V and J genes are TRBV29-1 and TRBJ1-1; D is uncertain. Trimming removed 4 bases at V and 0 bases at J, with 15 bases between. CDR1 is SQVTM, CDR2 ANQGSEA, per germline. There are 15 residues in the CDR3. The CDR3 protein is CSVGQSRIMNTEAFF. CDR3 in DNA: TGCAGCGTTGGGCAGTCAAGGATCATGAACACTGAAGCTTTCTTT.

This chain joins TRBV5-1 and TRBJ2-2; 10 bases line up with TRBD2. CDR3 size: 15 residues. Germline-derived CDR1 and CDR2 are SGHRS and YFSETQ. The V segment lost 3 bases and the J segment 3 bases; nucleotides outside the gene matches: 2. The DNA for the CDR3 is TGCGCCAGCAGCTCAGGACTAGCGGACACCGGGGAGCTGTTTTTT. Residues: CASSSGLADTGELFF.

This clone was seen once. V is TRBV4-3 and J is TRBJ2-2; D is unresolved. Germline V gene data show CDR1 as LGHNA and CDR2 as YSLEER. V lost 4 bases and J 1 base, leaving 10 bases between the germline ends. The CDR3 is 15 residues long. The CDR3 reads CASSPGRMNTGELFF. The CDR3 DNA is TGCGCCAGCAGCCCCGGACGCATGAACACCGGGGAGCTGTTTTTT.

The chain recombines TRBV2 with TRBJ1-3; D uncertain. V was clipped by 3 bases and J by 0 bases, with 12 bases between them. CDR3 length equals 16 residues. Germline CDR1 and CDR2: SNHLY and FYNNEI. The CDR3 coding sequence is TGTGCCAGCAGTGAGTCAGCGATGAGCTCTGGAAACACCATATATTTT. This codes for CASSESAMSSGNTIYF.

The V and J genes are TRBV9 and TRBJ2-5; the D is unclear. The V gene lost 0 bases and the J gene lost 5 bases, with 11 bases spanning the gap. Germline V gives CDR1 SGDLS, CDR2 YYNGEE. The length of the CDR3 is 14 residues. CDR3 sequence reads: CASSVATAWETQYF. CDR3 DNA sequence: TGTGCCAGCAGCGTAGCCACCGCTTGGGAGACCCAGTACTTC.

The V gene is TRBV2, the J gene TRBJ1-1; D is undetermined. Germline V CDR1 and CDR2: SNHLY, FYNNEI. The CDR3 has 13 amino acids. The V end was cut by 7 bases, the J end by 2 bases, with 11 bases between. CDR3 bases: TGTGCCAGCAAAAAAGACACTAACACTGAAGCTTTCTTT. This sequence encodes CASKKDTNTEAFF. Variable domain in full (rest from reference TRBV2 and TRBJ1-1): EPEVTQTPSHQVTQMGQEVILRCVPISNHLYFYWYRQILGQKVEFLVSFYNNEISEKSEIFDDQFSVERPDGSNFTLKIRSTKLEDSAMYFCASKKDTNTEAFFGQGTRLTVV.

In this sample, this clone turned up a few times. The chain has TRBV5-1 and TRBJ1-1; D unclear. There are 14 residues in the CDR3. V shed 0 bases and J shed 5 bases, with 11 bases lying between them. Germline-derived CDR1 and CDR2 are SGHRS and YFSETQ. DNA for the CDR3: TGCGCCAGCAGCTTGGGGGCAGCGGAAACTGAAGCTTTCTTT. Its protein is CASSLGAAETEAFF. Filled out from reference TRBV5-1 and TRBJ1-1, the complete variable domain reads KAGVTQTPRYLIKTRGQQVTLSCSPISGHRSVSWYQQTPGQGLQFLFEYFSETQRNKGNFPGRFSGRQFSNSRSEMNVSTLELGDSALYLCASSLGAAETEAFFGQGTRLTVV.

The chain employs TRBV21-1 and TRBJ1-6. TRBV21-1 is given as a pseudogene. The CDR3 loop spans 16 amino acids. The CDR3 reads CASIPPGGISDSPLHF. CDR3 coding DNA: TGTGCCAGCATCCCCCCCGGGGGAATATCAGATTCACCCCTCCACTTT.

The CDR3 region has the DNA TGTGCCAGCAGCTCACAAGCGCCAGGGTACGAGGAGCAGTTCTTC. Translated, it gives CASSSQAPGYEEQFF. The chain links TRBV21-1 to TRBJ2-1; the table gives TRBD1 as D, unverified against the DNA. TRBV21-1 is annotated as a pseudogene. The CDR3 is 15 amino acids.

The rearrangement joins TRBV4-2 to TRBJ2-2, with TRBD2 as a possible D gene (7 bases). The CDR3 is made up of 18 amino acids. V lost 1 base to trimming and J lost 6 bases, with 21 bases between them. Germline V gene sequence: CDR1 LGHNA, CDR2 YNFKEQ. CDR3 loop: CASSQVGGGGRWAGELFF. CDR3 DNA sequence: TGTGCCAGCAGCCAAGTCGGGGGCGGGGGCAGGTGGGCCGGGGAGCTGTTTTTT.

This clone was recorded only once. CDR3 nucleotide sequence: TGTGCCAGCAGGACCCAGGGACTAGCGGGAGATGGGGCCAACGTCCTGACTTTC. As protein: CASRTQGLAGDGANVLTF. J is TRBJ2-6 and V is TRBV7-3, with TRBD2 identical over 14 bases. The CDR3 runs to 18 residues. J lost 3 bases, V lost 6 bases, and 7 bases had no gene match. Germline V lookup: CDR1 SGHTA, CDR2 FQGTGA. The whole variable domain, filled in from reference TRBV7-3 and TRBJ2-6, reads GAGVSQTPSNKVTEKGKYVELRCDPISGHTALYWYRQSLGQGPEFLIYFQGTGAADDSGLPNDRFFAVRPEGSVSTLKIQRTERGDSAVYLCASRTQGLAGDGANVLTFGAGSRLTVL.

The chain combines TRBV28 with TRBJ2-5; D unresolved. Germline-derived CDR1 and CDR2 are MDHEN and SYDVKM. Trimming removed 4 bases from V and 2 bases from J, with 8 bases in between. This CDR3 contains 13 residues. The CDR3 coding sequence is TGTGCCAGCAGTTCAGACTTACAAGAGACCCAGTACTTC. It codes for CASSSDLQETQYF.

The V call is TRBV6-9, the J call TRBJ2-6, with D unclear. The CDR3 consists of 18 residues. Germline CDR1 is MNHGY and CDR2 is SVAAGI. V was trimmed by 5 bases and J by 5 bases, leaving 22 bases between them. CDR3 sequence reads: CASSDVYLRQSRANVLTF. DNA for the CDR3: TGTGCCAGCAGTGACGTGTACTTACGACAAAGTCGGGCCAACGTCCTGACTTTC.